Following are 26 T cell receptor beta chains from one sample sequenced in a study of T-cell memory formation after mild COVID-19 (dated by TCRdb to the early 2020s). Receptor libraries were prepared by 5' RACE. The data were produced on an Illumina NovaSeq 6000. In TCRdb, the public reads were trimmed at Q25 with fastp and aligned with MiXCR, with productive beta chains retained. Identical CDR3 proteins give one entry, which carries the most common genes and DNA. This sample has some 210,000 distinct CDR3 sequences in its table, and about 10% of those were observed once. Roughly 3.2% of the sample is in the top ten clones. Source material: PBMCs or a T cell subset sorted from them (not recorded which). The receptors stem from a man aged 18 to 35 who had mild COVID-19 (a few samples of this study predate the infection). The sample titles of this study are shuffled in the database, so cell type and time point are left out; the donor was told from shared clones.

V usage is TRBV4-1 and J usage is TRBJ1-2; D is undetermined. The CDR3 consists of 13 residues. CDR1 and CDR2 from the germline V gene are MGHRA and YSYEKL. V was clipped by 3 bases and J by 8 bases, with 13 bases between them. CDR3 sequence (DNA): TGCGCCAGCAGCCAGCACACTGACGGGGGCTACACCTTC. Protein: CASSQHTDGGYTF.

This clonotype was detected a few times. The CDR3 loop is CASSSSRGYGVGYTF. CDR3 DNA sequence: TGTGCCAGCAGCTCAAGCCGGGGCTACGGGGTAGGCTACACCTTC. The V and J genes are TRBV7-8 and TRBJ1-2, with D possibly being TRBD1 (5 bases). The V end lost 4 bases, the J end lost 8 bases, and 20 bases lay between the germline ends. Germline V CDR1 and CDR2: SGHVS, FQNEAQ. There are 15 residues in the CDR3. Full variable domain (outside the CDR3, taken from reference TRBV7-8 and TRBJ1-2): GAGVSQSPRYKVAKRGQDVALRCDPISGHVSLFWYQQALGQGPEFLTYFQNEAQLDKSGLPSDRFFAERPEGSVSTLKIQRTQQEDSAVYLCASSSSRGYGVGYTFGSGTRLTVV.

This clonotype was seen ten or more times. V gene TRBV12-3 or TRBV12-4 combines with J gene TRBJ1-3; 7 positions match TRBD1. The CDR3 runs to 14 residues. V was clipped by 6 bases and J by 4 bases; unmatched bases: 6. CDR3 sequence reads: CASRETGSGNTIYF. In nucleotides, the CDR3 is TGTGCCAGCAGGGAGACAGGGTCGGGAAACACCATATATTTT.

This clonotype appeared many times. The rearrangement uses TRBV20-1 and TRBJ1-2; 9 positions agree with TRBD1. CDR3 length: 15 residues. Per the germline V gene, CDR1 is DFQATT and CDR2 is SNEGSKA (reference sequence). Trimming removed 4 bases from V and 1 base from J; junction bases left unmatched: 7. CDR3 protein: CSAIGTGMGNYGYTF. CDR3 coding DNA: TGCAGTGCTATAGGGACAGGGATGGGTAACTATGGCTACACCTTC.

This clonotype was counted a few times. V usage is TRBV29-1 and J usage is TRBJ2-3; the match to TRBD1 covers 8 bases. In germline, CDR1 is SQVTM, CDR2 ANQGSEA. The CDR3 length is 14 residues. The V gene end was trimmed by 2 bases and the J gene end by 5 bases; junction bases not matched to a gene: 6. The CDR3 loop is CSVEKDRAGDTQYF. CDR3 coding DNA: TGCAGCGTTGAAAAGGACAGGGCGGGAGATACGCAGTATTTT.

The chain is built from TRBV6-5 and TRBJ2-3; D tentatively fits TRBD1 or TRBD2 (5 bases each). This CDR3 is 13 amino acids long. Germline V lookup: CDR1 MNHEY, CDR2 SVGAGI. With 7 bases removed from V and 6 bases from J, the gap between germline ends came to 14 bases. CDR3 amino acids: CASKNTWGDTQYF. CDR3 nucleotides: TGTGCCAGCAAAAACACCTGGGGGGATACGCAGTATTTT.

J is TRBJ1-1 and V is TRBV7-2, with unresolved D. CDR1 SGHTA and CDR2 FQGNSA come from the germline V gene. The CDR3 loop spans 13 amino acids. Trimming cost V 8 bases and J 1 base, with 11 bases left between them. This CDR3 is CASGIDTNTEAFF. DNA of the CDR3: TGTGCCAGCGGAATAGACACGAACACTGAAGCTTTCTTT. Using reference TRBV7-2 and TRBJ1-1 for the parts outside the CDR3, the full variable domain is GAGVSQSPSNKVTEKGKDVELRCDPISGHTALYWYRQSLGQGLEFLIYFQGNSAPDKSGLPSDRFSAERTGGSVSTLTIQRTQQEDSAVYLCASGIDTNTEAFFGQGTRLTVV.

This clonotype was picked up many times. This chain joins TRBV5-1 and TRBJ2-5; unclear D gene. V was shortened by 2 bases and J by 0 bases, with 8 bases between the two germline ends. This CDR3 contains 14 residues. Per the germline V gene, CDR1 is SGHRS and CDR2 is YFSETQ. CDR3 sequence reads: CASSFGGYQETQYF. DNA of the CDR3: TGCGCCAGCAGCTTCGGCGGCTACCAAGAGACCCAGTACTTC. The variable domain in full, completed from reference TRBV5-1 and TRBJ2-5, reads KAGVTQTPRYLIKTRGQQVTLSCSPISGHRSVSWYQQTPGQGLQFLFEYFSETQRNKGNFPGRFSGRQFSNSRSEMNVSTLELGDSALYLCASSFGGYQETQYFGPGTRLLVL.

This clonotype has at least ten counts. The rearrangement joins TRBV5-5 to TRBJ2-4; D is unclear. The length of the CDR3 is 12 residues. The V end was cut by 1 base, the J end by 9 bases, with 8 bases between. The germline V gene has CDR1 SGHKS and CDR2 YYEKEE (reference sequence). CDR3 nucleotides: TGTGCCAGCAGCTTGTATGGGATCATTCAGTACTTC. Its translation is CASSLYGIIQYF.

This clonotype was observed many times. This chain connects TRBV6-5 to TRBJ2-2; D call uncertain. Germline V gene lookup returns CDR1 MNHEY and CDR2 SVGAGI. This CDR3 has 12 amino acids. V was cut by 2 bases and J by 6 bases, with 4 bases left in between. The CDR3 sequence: CASSYGPGELFF. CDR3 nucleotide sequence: TGTGCCAGCAGTTACGGGCCCGGGGAGCTGTTTTTT.

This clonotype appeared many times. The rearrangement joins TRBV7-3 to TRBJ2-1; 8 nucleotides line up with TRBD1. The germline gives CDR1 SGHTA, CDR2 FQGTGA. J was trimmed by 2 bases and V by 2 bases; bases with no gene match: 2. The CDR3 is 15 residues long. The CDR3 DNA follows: TGTGCCAGCAGCTTATCAGGGGGCACCTACAATGAGCAGTTCTTC. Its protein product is CASSLSGGTYNEQFF.

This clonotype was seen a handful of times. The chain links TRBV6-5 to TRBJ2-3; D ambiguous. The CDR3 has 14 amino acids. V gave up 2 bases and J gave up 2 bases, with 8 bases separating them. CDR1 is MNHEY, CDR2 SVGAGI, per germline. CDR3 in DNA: TGTGCCAGCAGTTACCAGATAAACACAGATACGCAGTATTTT. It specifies CASSYQINTDTQYF.

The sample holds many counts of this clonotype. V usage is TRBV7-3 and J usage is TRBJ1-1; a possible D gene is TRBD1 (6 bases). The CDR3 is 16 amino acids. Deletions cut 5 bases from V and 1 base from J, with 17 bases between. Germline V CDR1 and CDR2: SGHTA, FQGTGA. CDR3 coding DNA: TGTGCCAGCAGCCCCCGACAGGTGGGGACGAACACTGAAGCTTTCTTT. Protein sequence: CASSPRQVGTNTEAFF.

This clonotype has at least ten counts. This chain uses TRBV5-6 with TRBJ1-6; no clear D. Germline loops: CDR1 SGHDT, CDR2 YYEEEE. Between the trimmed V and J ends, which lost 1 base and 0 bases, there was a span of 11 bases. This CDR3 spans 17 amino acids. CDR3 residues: CASSLFGMSSYNSPLHF. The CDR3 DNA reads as TGTGCCAGCAGCTTGTTCGGGATGAGCTCCTATAATTCACCCCTCCACTTT. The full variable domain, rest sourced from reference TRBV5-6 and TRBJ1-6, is DAGVTQSPTHLIKTRGQQVTLRCSPKSGHDTVSWYQQALGQGPQFIFQYYEEEERQRGNFPDRFSGHQFPNYSSELNVNALLLGDSALYLCASSLFGMSSYNSPLHFGNGTRLTVT.

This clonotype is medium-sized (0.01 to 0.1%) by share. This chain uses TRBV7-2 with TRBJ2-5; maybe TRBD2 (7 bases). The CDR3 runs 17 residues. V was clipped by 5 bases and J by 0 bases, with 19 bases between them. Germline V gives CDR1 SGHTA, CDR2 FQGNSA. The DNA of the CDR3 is TGTGCCAGCAGCCCGCGCGGGGGAGGGGGGTACCAAGAGACCCAGTACTTC. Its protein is CASSPRGGGGYQETQYF.

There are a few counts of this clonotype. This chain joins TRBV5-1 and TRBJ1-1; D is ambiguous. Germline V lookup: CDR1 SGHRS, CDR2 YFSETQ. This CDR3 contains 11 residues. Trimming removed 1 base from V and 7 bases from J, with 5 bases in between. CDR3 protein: CASSLLGEAFF. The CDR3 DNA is TGCGCCAGCAGCTTGTTAGGTGAAGCTTTCTTT. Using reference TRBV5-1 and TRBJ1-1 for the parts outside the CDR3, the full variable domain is KAGVTQTPRYLIKTRGQQVTLSCSPISGHRSVSWYQQTPGQGLQFLFEYFSETQRNKGNFPGRFSGRQFSNSRSEMNVSTLELGDSALYLCASSLLGEAFFGQGTRLTVV.

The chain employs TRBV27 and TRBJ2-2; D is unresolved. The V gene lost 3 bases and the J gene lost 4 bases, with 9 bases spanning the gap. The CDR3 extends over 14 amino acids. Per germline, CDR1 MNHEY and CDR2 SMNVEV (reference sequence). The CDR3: CASSFWSRTGELFF. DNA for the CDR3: TGTGCCAGCAGTTTCTGGTCGCGCACCGGGGAGCTGTTTTTT.

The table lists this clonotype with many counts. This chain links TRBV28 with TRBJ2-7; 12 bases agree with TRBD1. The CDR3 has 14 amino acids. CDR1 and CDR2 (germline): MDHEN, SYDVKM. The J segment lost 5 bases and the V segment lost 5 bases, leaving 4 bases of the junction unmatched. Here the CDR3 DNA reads TGTGCCAGCAGTCCCGGGACAGGGGGCGACGAGCAGTACGTC. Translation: CASSPGTGGDEQYV.

Here the CDR3 DNA reads TGTGCCTGGGGGCAAGATACGCAGTATTTT. Its protein is CAWGQDTQYF. The rearrangement joins TRBV30 to TRBJ2-3; no clear D. V was cut by 5 bases and J by 5 bases, with 5 bases left in between. This CDR3 comprises 10 residues. Germline V CDR1 and CDR2: GTSNPN, SVGIG (reference sequence).

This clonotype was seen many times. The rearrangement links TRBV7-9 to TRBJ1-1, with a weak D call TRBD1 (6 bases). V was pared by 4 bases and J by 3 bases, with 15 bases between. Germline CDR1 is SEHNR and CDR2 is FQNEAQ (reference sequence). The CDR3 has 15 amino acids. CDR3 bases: TGTGCCAGCAGCTCTGACAGGCTAGGGTACACTGAAGCTTTCTTT. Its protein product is CASSSDRLGYTEAFF.

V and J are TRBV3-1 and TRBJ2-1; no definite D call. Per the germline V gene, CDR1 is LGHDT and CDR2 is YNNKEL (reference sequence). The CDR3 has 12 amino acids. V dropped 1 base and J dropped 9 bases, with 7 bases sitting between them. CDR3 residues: CASSQGASEQFF. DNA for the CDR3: TGTGCCAGCAGCCAAGGCGCCAGTGAGCAGTTCTTC.

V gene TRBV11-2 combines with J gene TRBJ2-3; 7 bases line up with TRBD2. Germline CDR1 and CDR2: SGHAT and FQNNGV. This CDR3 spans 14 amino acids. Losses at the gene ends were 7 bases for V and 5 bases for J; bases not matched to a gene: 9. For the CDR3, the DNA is TGTGCCAGCAACCGCCAGCGGGGAATAGATACGCAGTATTTT. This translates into CASNRQRGIDTQYF.

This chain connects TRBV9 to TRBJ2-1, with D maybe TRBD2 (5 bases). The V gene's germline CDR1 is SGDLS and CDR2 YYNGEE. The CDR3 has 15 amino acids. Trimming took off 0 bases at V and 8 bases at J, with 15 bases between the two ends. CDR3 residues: CASSVGNVEDYEQFF. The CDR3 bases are TGTGCCAGCAGCGTAGGTAACGTAGAGGACTATGAGCAGTTCTTC. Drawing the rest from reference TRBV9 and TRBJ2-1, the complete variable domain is DSGVTQTPKHLITATGQRVTLRCSPRSGDLSVYWYQQSLDQGLQFLIQYYNGEERAKGNILERFSAQQFPDLHSELNLSSLELGDSALYFCASSVGNVEDYEQFFGPGTRLTVL.

CDR3 amino acids: CASSPSGYYEQYV. The CDR3 DNA is TGTGCCAGCAGCCCCTCGGGATACTACGAGCAGTACGTC. The chain links TRBV5-6 to TRBJ2-7, with D maybe TRBD2 (5 bases). CDR3 length equals 13 residues. Germline CDR1 and CDR2: SGHDT and YYEEEE. V was pared by 4 bases and J by 3 bases, with 11 bases between.

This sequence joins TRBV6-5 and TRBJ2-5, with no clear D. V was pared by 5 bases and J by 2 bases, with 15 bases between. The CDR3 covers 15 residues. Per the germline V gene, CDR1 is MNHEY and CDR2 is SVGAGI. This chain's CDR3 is CASSPILGFQETQYF. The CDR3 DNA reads TGTGCCAGCAGTCCTATTTTGGGGTTTCAAGAGACCCAGTACTTC.

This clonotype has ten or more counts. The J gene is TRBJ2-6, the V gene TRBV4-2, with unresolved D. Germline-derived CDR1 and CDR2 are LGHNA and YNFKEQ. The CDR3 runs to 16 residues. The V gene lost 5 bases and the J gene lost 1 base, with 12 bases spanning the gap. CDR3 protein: CASSSEWASGANVLTF. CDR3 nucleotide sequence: TGTGCCAGCAGCTCCGAGTGGGCTTCTGGGGCCAACGTCCTGACTTTC.